Following are 5 T cell receptor beta chains from one sample sequenced in a study of T cell repertoires in cytomegalovirus infection (dated by TCRdb to between 2018 and 2020). The sequencer was an Illumina HiSeq 1500. The public reads were run again by TCRdb, first through fastp at Q25 and then through MiXCR, and only productive beta chains were kept. Each entry is one CDR3 protein sequence, shown with its most common DNA and genes. The sample includes more than 650,000 distinct CDR3 sequences, with roughly 35% observed a single time. Around 2.8% of the sample comes from the top ten. The sample taken for sequencing was PBMCs. The receptor source for this set is a human donor in good health (CMV status not recorded). Some clones in this sample may be carry-over from other donors' samples.

This clonotype appeared a few times. The chain is built from TRBV5-1 and TRBJ1-4; 7 positions match TRBD1. V trimming: 4 bases; J trimming: 6 bases; junction bases outside the gene matches: 9. The CDR3 consists of 15 residues. Per the germline V gene, CDR1 is SGHRS and CDR2 is YFSETQ. CDR3 amino acids: CASSGYGTEYEKLFF. The DNA for the CDR3 is TGCGCCAGCAGCGGGTACGGGACAGAATATGAAAAACTGTTTTTT.

A few counts support this clonotype. The rearrangement uses TRBV7-6 and TRBJ1-4, with a weak D call TRBD1 (5 bases). The length of the CDR3 is 16 residues. Germline CDR1 SGHVS, CDR2 FNYEAQ. Between the trimmed V and J ends, which lost 5 bases and 7 bases, there was a span of 20 bases. The CDR3 sequence is CASSQALREGGEKLFF. The CDR3 DNA follows: TGTGCCAGCAGCCAAGCCCTCAGGGAGGGTGGTGAAAAACTGTTTTTT.

This clonotype showed up just once. The chain combines TRBV5-1 with TRBJ2-5, with TRBD1 matching 9 bases. Trimming removed 0 bases from V and 0 bases from J; junction bases left unmatched: 21. CDR1 and CDR2 (germline): SGHRS, YFSETQ. The CDR3 extends over 22 amino acids. The CDR3 region has the DNA TGCGCCAGCAGCTTGGGCCGGGACAGGGAGACGGCCTGGGCTCCAGACCAAGAGACCCAGTACTTC. Its translation: CASSLGRDRETAWAPDQETQYF.

The V and J genes are TRBV6-6 and TRBJ2-7, with D perhaps matching TRBD2 (6 bases). Trimming stripped 5 bases from V and 6 bases from J, with 23 bases between. CDR3 length: 16 amino acids. Germline V CDR1 and CDR2: MNHNY, SVGAGI (reference sequence). CDR3 nucleotides: TGTGCCAGCAGTGACGGAATTCGCAGGGAGGTCGCCGAGCAGTACTTC. It is translated as CASSDGIRREVAEQYF.

The chain employs TRBV4-1 and TRBJ2-2; D is uncertain. The CDR3 is 12 amino acids. The germline gives CDR1 MGHRA, CDR2 YSYEKL. Trimming pared 10 bases from V and 0 bases from J, leaving 6 bases between. CDR3 sequence (DNA): TGCGCCATAGAGGCGAACACCGGGGAGCTGTTTTTT. It codes for CAIEANTGELFF.